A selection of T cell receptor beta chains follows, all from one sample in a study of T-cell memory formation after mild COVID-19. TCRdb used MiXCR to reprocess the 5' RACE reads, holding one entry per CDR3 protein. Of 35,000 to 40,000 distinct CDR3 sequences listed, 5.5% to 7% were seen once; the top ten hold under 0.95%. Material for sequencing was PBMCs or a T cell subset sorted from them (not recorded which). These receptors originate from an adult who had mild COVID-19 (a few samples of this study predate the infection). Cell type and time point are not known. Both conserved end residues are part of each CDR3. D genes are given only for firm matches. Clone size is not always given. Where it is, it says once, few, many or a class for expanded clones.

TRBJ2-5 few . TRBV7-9 CASSSQGTQETQYF TGTGCCAGCAGCTCGCAGGGAACCCAAGAGACCCAGTACTTC
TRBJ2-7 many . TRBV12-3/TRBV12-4 CASSNPPPWPSEQYF TGTGCCAGCAGTAACCCCCCTCCCTGGCCCTCCGAGCAGTACTTC
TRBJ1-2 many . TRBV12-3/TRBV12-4 CASSLGTYGGYGYTF TGTGCCAGCAGTTTAGGGACTTACGGGGGCTATGGCTACACCTTC
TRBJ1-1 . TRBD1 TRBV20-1 CSARPGQGTYSGAFF TGCAGTGCTAGGCCGGGACAGGGGACCTACTCTGGAGCTTTCTTT
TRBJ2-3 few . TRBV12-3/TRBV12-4 CASSAGGGKTDTQYF TGTGCCAGCAGCGCCGGCGGCGGAAAGACAGATACGCAGTATTTT
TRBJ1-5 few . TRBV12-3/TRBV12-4 CASSPTGQPNQPQHF TGTGCCAGCAGTCCCACCGGACAGCCCAATCAGCCCCAGCATTTT
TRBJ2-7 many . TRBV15 CATSRDRTKSERRYF TGTGCCACCAGCAGAGATAGGACTAAGTCCGAAAGGAGGTACTTC
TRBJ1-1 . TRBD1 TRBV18 CASSPGTGNTEAFF TGTGCCAGCTCACCAGGGACAGGGAACACTGAAGCTTTCTTT
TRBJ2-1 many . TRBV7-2 CASSFSGTSYNEQFF TGTGCCAGCAGCTTCTCGGGGACCTCCTACAATGAGCAGTTCTTC
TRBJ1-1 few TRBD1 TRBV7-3 CASSSQGYTEAFF TGTGCCAGCAGCTCACAGGGGTACACTGAAGCTTTCTTT
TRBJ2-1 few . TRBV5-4 CASSLSQGSYNEQFF TGTGCCAGCAGCTTGTCCCAGGGTTCCTACAATGAGCAGTTCTTC
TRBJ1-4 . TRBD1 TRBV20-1 CSAKGDSSNEKLFF TGCAGTGCTAAGGGGGACAGCAGTAATGAAAAACTGTTTTTT
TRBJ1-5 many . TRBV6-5 CASSAGGYSNQPQHF TGTGCCAGCAGCGCCGGGGGGTACTCAAATCAGCCCCAGCATTTT